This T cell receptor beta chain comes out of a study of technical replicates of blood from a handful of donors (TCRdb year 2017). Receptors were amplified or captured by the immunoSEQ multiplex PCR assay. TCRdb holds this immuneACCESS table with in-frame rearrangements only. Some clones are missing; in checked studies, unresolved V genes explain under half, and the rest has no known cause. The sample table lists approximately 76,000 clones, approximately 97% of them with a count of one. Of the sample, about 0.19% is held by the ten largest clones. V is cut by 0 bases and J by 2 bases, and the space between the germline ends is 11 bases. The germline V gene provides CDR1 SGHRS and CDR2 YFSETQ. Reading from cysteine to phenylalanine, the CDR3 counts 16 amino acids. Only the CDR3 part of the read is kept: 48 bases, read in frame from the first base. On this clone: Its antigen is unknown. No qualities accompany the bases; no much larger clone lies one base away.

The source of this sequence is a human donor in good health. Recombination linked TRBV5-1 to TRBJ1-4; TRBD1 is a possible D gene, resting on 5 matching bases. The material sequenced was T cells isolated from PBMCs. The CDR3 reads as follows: CASSLVAGPTNEKLFF. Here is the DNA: TGCGCCAGCAGCTTGGTAGCAGGGCCGACTAATGAAAAACTGTTTTTT.